A single T cell receptor (beta chain) is shown here with its context. The CDR3 has 14 residues. CDR1 and CDR2 (germline): MRHNA, SNTAGT. Trimming stripped 4 bases from V and 6 bases from J, with 12 bases between. The data were taken from a study of blood T cell repertoires in COVID-19. Study context: From T cells, B-cell-depleted T cells, or PBMCs came the material, which was cDNA or gDNA.

Sequencing was performed with immunoSEQ multiplex PCR; in TCRdb, only in-frame clones are kept and a portion is missing. The sample comprises 250,000 to 350,000 clones, more than 85% of which are singletons, and 2% to 2.5% rests with the top ten. This clonotype was obtained from a woman between 25 and 40 years old with COVID-19, enrolled during active disease. Sequencing was done on a sample of peripheral blood. The rearrangement links TRBV6-4 to TRBJ2-2, with D maybe TRBD2 (6 bases). The CDR3: CASSVSEGAGELFF. The CDR3 coding sequence is TGTGCCAGCAGTGTGTCGGAGGGCGCCGGGGAGCTGTTTTTT.